Here is one TCR beta chain with its context. The source of the sample is a study of blood T cell repertoires in COVID-19. Overall study: COVID-19 samples, acute and convalescent, were from the United States, Italy and Spain. PBMCs, B-cell-depleted T cells, or T cells provided the cDNA or gDNA that made up the material.

The CDR3 totals 19 residues. Trimming at V came to 5 bases and at J to 1 base, leaving 19 bases not matched to a gene. From germline, CDR1 is SGDLS and CDR2 YYNGEE. Authors' processing steps: Amplification of reference gene primers provided the estimated nucleated cell counts. Here immunoSEQ multiplex PCR was the method, and the copy in TCRdb shows in-frame clones only, minus some. V and J calls and clone size come straight from that table; D and trimming were deduced from the DNA. The sample yields 180,000 or so clones, approximately 86% seen once. This sequence originates from a man aged 55-75 years with acute or convalescent COVID-19. The specimen sequenced was peripheral blood. The gene calls are TRBV9 and TRBJ1-1, with 8 bases fitting TRBD1. The CDR3 coding sequence is TGTGCCAGCAGTGAGACAGGGGTGGGTTTTGGTTTTGCGAACACTGAAGCTTTCTTT. Protein product: CASSETGVGFGFANTEAFF.